This T cell receptor beta chain was sequenced for a study of blood T cell repertoires in COVID-19. The CDR3 is 16 residues long. With 4 bases clipped from V and 4 bases from J, the junction kept 12 bases outside the gene matches. Germline loops: CDR1 MNHEY, CDR2 SVGAGI. Profiled with immunoSEQ multiplex PCR; TCRdb holds only in-frame clones, not every one. The sample yields roughly 250,000 clones, around 90% seen once. This receptor was identified in a woman aged 40-49 years with acute COVID-19. The V gene is TRBV6-5, the J gene TRBJ2-7, with 8 nucleotides matching TRBD1. Sequencing used PBMCs or T cells enriched from blood (not recorded which). This CDR3 reads CASSSPRTGKGYEQYF. The DNA of the CDR3 is TGTGCCAGCAGTTCACCAAGGACAGGGAAGGGGTACGAGCAGTACTTC.